This T cell receptor beta chain is from a study of shared clonotypes between healthy human individuals. With 0 bases removed from V and 5 bases from J, the gap between germline ends came to 23 bases. CDR1 and CDR2 from the germline V gene are MGHRA and YSYEKL. The CDR3 is 20 amino acids. Study-wide points: Sharing across four donors was seen in 4.5% to 5.5% of naive CD4 clonotypes.

Concerning this clone itself: What it binds is not known.

The protocol was immunoSEQ multiplex PCR, while the TCRdb copy is restricted to in-frame clones and leaves out a portion. The sample has 2,500,000 or so clones; approximately 92% are singletons. The rearrangement joins TRBV4-1 to TRBJ2-6; no firm D call. The TCR comes from a man between 18 and 35 years old in good health. The sample comprised naive CD4+ T cells sorted from blood. Regarding subset: CD45RA+ positively selected. The CDR3 reads CASSQDPNQANPGWANVLTF. CDR3 in DNA: TGCGCCAGCAGCCAAGATCCCAACCAGGCTAACCCTGGCTGGGCCAACGTCCTGACTTTC.